The 29 T cell receptor beta chains below were found in one sample sequenced in a study of T cells in Graves' hyperthyroidism and ophthalmopathy (dated by TCRdb to the late 2010s). The library was produced with multiplex PCR. TCRdb records Illumina HiSeq 2000 as the sequencer. TCR beta CDR3 regions were amplified from RNA transcripts. The first round of RT-PCR for the TCR CDR3 was performed with the HTBI primer set and the Qiagen OneStep RT-PCR kit. The raw public reads went through TCRdb reprocessing: fastp at Q25, MiXCR clone calling, in-frame beta chains kept. Identical CDR3 proteins give one entry, which carries the most common genes and DNA. The sample yields 490,000 or so distinct CDR3 sequences; 15% to 20% were counted once. Over 25% of the sample belongs to the ten largest clones. The source material was blood. Receptors originate from a woman in her twenties or thirties with Graves' ophthalmopathy.

This clonotype appeared a few times. The V gene is TRBV19, the J gene TRBJ1-5, with a weak D call TRBD1 (5 bases). The germline V gene has CDR1 LNHDA and CDR2 SQIVND (reference sequence). Trimming removed 8 bases from V and 5 bases from J, with 16 bases in between. The CDR3 runs to 14 residues. CDR3 sequence reads: CASDTHRGYQPQHF. CDR3 sequence (DNA): TGTGCCAGTGATACTCATAGGGGCTATCAGCCCCAGCATTTT.

Notes on this clonotype: Germline and junction disagree at one end, which may indicate a read error. The chain has TRBV3-1 and TRBJ1-1, with D possibly matching TRBD1 (5 bases). The germline V gene encodes CDR1 LGHDT and CDR2 YNNKEL (reference sequence). The CDR3 is 14 amino acids. For the CDR3, the DNA is TGTGCCAGCAGCCAAGAGGGACTCTACACTGAAGCTCTCTTT. Encoded protein: CASSQEGLYTEALF.

The chain joins TRBV12-5 to TRBJ2-2; the D gene is possibly TRBD1 (5 bases). The germline V and J ends were trimmed by 0 bases and 8 bases, with 16 bases remaining between them. Per germline, CDR1 LGHNT and CDR2 FRNRAP. This CDR3 has 16 residues. DNA for the CDR3: TGTGCTAGTGGTTTGGTACGGGCAGGGATCGTAGGGGAGCTGTTTTTT. This sequence encodes CASGLVRAGIVGELFF.

This clonotype appeared many times. This chain links TRBV28 with TRBJ2-7; TRBD1 matches 8 bases. In germline, CDR1 is MDHEN, CDR2 SYDVKM. This CDR3 spans 13 amino acids. The V and J ends lost 5 bases and 7 bases, in that order; junction bases with no gene match: 7. The CDR3 region is CASSPGGRGEQYF. The CDR3 DNA reads TGTGCCAGCAGTCCAGGGGGCAGGGGAGAGCAGTACTTC.

V is TRBV28 and J is TRBJ2-1; possibly TRBD2 for D (6 bases). Germline CDR1 reads MDHEN; CDR2 reads SYDVKM. This CDR3 is built from 12 residues. With 4 bases removed from V and 9 bases from J, the gap between germline ends came to 10 bases. CDR3 DNA: TGTGCCAGCAGTTCCCGGGAGTTTGAGCAGTTCTTC. This sequence encodes CASSSREFEQFF. Full variable domain (rest looked up from reference TRBV28 and TRBJ2-1): DVKVTQSSRYLVKRTGEKVFLECVQDMDHENMFWYRQDPGLGLRLIYFSYDVKMKEKGDIPEGYSVSREKKERFSLILESASTNQTSMYLCASSSREFEQFFGPGTRLTVL.

The sample holds a few counts of this clonotype. V is TRBV30 and J is TRBJ2-2; D unclear. This CDR3 is built from 16 residues. V gave up 1 base and J gave up 5 bases, with 17 bases separating them. From germline, CDR1 is GTSNPN and CDR2 SVGIG (reference sequence). CDR3 coding DNA: TGTGCCTGGAGTGCATCTCGTGGCATCTGGACCGGGGAGCTGTTTTTT. This translates into CAWSASRGIWTGELFF.

This clonotype was seen a few times. The chain links TRBV28 to TRBJ2-1; tentatively, D is TRBD1 (6 bases). The germline V and J ends were trimmed by 5 bases and 7 bases, with 9 bases remaining between them. There are 12 residues in the CDR3. Germline V gives CDR1 MDHEN, CDR2 SYDVKM. The CDR3 protein is CASSRTVNEQFF. As DNA, the CDR3 is TGTGCCAGCAGTCGGACAGTGAATGAGCAGTTCTTC.

There are many counts of this clonotype. The rearrangement links TRBV28 to TRBJ2-1; D perhaps matches TRBD2 (5 bases). CDR3 size: 13 residues. V was clipped by 3 bases and J by 10 bases, with 13 bases between them. Per the germline V gene, CDR1 is MDHEN and CDR2 is SYDVKM. CDR3 loop: CASSFGLLGEQFF. Here the CDR3 DNA reads TGTGCCAGCAGTTTTGGACTTCTTGGGGAGCAGTTCTTC.

The rearrangement links TRBV19 to TRBJ2-3; a weak D match, TRBD2 (6 bases). The CDR3 has 14 residues. Germline V gene data show CDR1 as LNHDA and CDR2 as SQIVND (reference sequence). V was clipped by 5 bases and J by 6 bases, with 15 bases between them. The CDR3 DNA sequence: TGTGCCAGTAGTGGAGGGACCTGGGAGGATACGCAGTATTTT. Translated, it gives CASSGGTWEDTQYF.

This clonotype was counted at least ten times. This rearrangement joins TRBV15 to TRBJ2-3; perhaps TRBD2 as D (7 bases). V lost 5 bases to trimming and J lost 2 bases, with 20 bases between them. The CDR3 is made up of 17 amino acids. Looked up from germline, CDR1 is LNHNV and CDR2 is YYDKDF (reference sequence). CDR3 loop: CATSRPMEAGATDTQYF. The CDR3 DNA reads as TGTGCCACCAGCCGACCGATGGAGGCGGGGGCCACAGATACGCAGTATTTT.

CDR3 loop: CASSEMASGGTEQYF. Here the CDR3 DNA reads TGTGCCAGCAGTGAGATGGCTAGCGGGGGGACCGAGCAGTACTTC. This chain joins TRBV6-1 and TRBJ2-7; TRBD2 aligns across 11 bases. V shed 3 bases and J 6 bases; nucleotides not matched to a gene: 7. The CDR3 sequence is 15 residues long. In germline, CDR1 is MNHNS, CDR2 SASEGT.

This chain connects TRBV9 to TRBJ1-2, with a possible D match to TRBD1 (5 bases). Germline V gene sequence: CDR1 SGDLS, CDR2 YYNGEE. V lost 6 bases and J lost 2, with 26 bases in between. This CDR3 is 18 amino acids long. The CDR3 reads CASTRELRGGGLNYGYTF. CDR3 nucleotides: TGTGCCAGCACCCGTGAACTCCGGGGGGGGGGATTAAACTATGGCTACACCTTC.

The V gene is TRBV7-3, the J gene TRBJ1-2; D may be TRBD1 (6 bases). Germline V lookup: CDR1 SGHTA, CDR2 FQGTGA. This CDR3 is built from 14 residues. Trimming left V 0 bases short and J 6 bases short, with 11 bases between. The CDR3 nucleotides read TGTGCCAGCAGCTTAACAAGGTCAGGGGATGGCTACACCTTC. Its protein product is CASSLTRSGDGYTF. Filled out from reference TRBV7-3 and TRBJ1-2, the complete variable domain reads GAGVSQTPSNKVTEKGKYVELRCDPISGHTALYWYRQSLGQGPEFLIYFQGTGAADDSGLPNDRFFAVRPEGSVSTLKIQRTERGDSAVYLCASSLTRSGDGYTFGSGTRLTVV.

This clonotype appeared many times. This rearrangement joins TRBV12-3 or TRBV12-4 to TRBJ1-5; D uncertain. The ends were cut back, 3 bases at V and 5 bases at J, with 11 bases in the middle. CDR3 size: 14 residues. The CDR3 DNA follows: TGTGCCAGCAGTTTGGTCTCTGTAGATCAGCCCCAGCATTTT. It is translated as CASSLVSVDQPQHF.

The V call is TRBV6-1, the J call TRBJ2-7; no firm D call. Germline assignment: CDR1 MNHNS and CDR2 SASEGT. CDR3 length: 15 amino acids. Trimming shortened V by 0 bases and J by 1 base, and 10 bases separated the two germline ends. As DNA, the CDR3 is TGTGCCAGCAGTGAAGCCCCGGCGGATTCCTACGAGCAGTACTTC. It is translated as CASSEAPADSYEQYF.

This clonotype turned up a few times. The rearrangement links TRBV15 to TRBJ2-4; a possible D gene is TRBD2 (6 bases). V was cut by 0 bases and J by 6 bases, with 12 bases left in between. Germline CDR1 is LNHNV and CDR2 is YYDKDF (reference sequence). The CDR3 is made up of 15 amino acids. Here the CDR3 DNA reads TGTGCCACCAGCAGAGATAGGGACTTGGGAAACATTCAGTACTTC. Its translation is CATSRDRDLGNIQYF.

The rearrangement joins TRBV2 to TRBJ2-1; perhaps TRBD1 as D (5 bases). Trimming shortened V by 0 bases and J by 14 bases, and 14 bases separated the two germline ends. The germline gives CDR1 SNHLY, CDR2 FYNNEI. The CDR3 covers 13 residues. CDR3: CASSEAWTTREFF. The CDR3 region has the DNA TGTGCCAGCAGTGAAGCGTGGACAACGAGAGAGTTCTTC.

The chain recombines TRBV27 with TRBJ1-1, with D unresolved. CDR3 length: 12 residues. Germline V gives CDR1 MNHEY, CDR2 SMNVEV (reference sequence). With 3 bases removed from V and 8 bases from J, the gap between germline ends came to 10 bases. The DNA of the CDR3 is TGTGCCAGCAGTTTCCCCGGAATGGAAGCTTTCTTT. This gives the protein CASSFPGMEAFF.

CDR3 in amino acids: CASSTTGGLAENIQYF. The CDR3 region has the DNA TGTGCCAGCAGCACGACGGGGGGGCTAGCAGAAAACATTCAGTACTTC. The J gene is TRBJ2-4, the V gene TRBV7-9; TRBD2 matches at 8 bases. The CDR3 consists of 16 residues. CDR1 and CDR2 from the germline V gene are SEHNR and FQNEAQ (reference sequence). The V and J ends lost 5 bases and 5 bases, in that order; junction bases with no gene match: 11.

The sample holds many counts of this clonotype. DNA for the CDR3: TGTGCCGGGACCCTTGGAGAGACCCAGTACTTC. As protein: CAGTLGETQYF. J is TRBJ2-5 and V is TRBV2; the D gene could be TRBD1 or TRBD2 (5 bases each). The CDR3 sequence is 11 residues long. Germline assignment: CDR1 SNHLY and CDR2 FYNNEI. Trimming pared 11 bases from V and 4 bases from J, leaving 11 bases between.

The V and J genes are TRBV2 and TRBJ1-1; D not resolved. This CDR3 contains 14 residues. Germline CDR1 reads SNHLY; CDR2 reads FYNNEI. The ends were cut back, 2 bases at V and 3 bases at J, with 10 bases in the middle. CDR3 sequence (DNA): TGTGCCAGCAGTGAAATGGTGGTACACACTGAAGCTTTCTTT. Its protein product is CASSEMVVHTEAFF. Supplemented by reference TRBV2 and TRBJ1-1, the full variable domain reads EPEVTQTPSHQVTQMGQEVILRCVPISNHLYFYWYRQILGQKVEFLVSFYNNEISEKSEIFDDQFSVERPDGSNFTLKIRSTKLEDSAMYFCASSEMVVHTEAFFGQGTRLTVV.

This clonotype turned up a few times. This chain uses TRBV12-3 or TRBV12-4 with TRBJ1-1, with D perhaps TRBD1 (5 bases). The CDR3 covers 13 residues. The V end was cut by 2 bases, the J end by 5 bases, with 9 bases between. CDR3 coding DNA: TGTGCCAGCAGTTTACTTCAGGGAACTGAAGCTTTCTTT. Protein sequence: CASSLLQGTEAFF.

The genes are TRBV20-1 and TRBJ2-7, with D tentatively TRBD1 (5 bases). The assigned J gene may be wrong: the sequence end matches TRBJ2-1 better. This CDR3 has 13 residues. CDR1 DFQATT and CDR2 SNEGSKA come from the germline V gene (reference sequence). The CDR3 coding sequence is TGCAGTGCAGGAAGACAGTCTCCCTACGAGCAGTTCTTC. Amino acids: CSAGRQSPYEQFF.

CDR3 nucleotides: TGTGCCAGCAGCCACCGGGGGTTTAAGCCCCAGCATTTT. Its protein product is CASSHRGFKPQHF. The rearrangement joins TRBV11-1 to TRBJ1-5, with D maybe TRBD1 (5 bases). V was cut by 5 bases and J by 8 bases, with 13 bases left in between. The CDR3 extends over 13 amino acids. Germline loops: CDR1 SGHAT, CDR2 FQDESV (reference sequence).

This clonotype was detected many times. V is TRBV30 and J is TRBJ2-5, with TRBD2 matching 8 bases. The V and J ends lost 0 bases and 5 bases, in that order; junction bases with no gene match: 5. The CDR3 is 14 amino acids. Germline lookup yields CDR1 GTSNPN and CDR2 SVGIG (reference sequence). CDR3: CAWSVAGAVETQYF. The CDR3 DNA sequence: TGTGCCTGGAGTGTAGCGGGAGCAGTCGAGACCCAGTACTTC.

This clonotype was observed a few times. This sequence joins TRBV9 and TRBJ2-7; D call uncertain. The CDR3 is 15 amino acids. V lost 0 bases, J lost 4 bases, and 14 bases lay in between. The germline V gene has CDR1 SGDLS and CDR2 YYNGEE. The CDR3 region is CASSVGPSNDYEQYF. The DNA for the CDR3 is TGTGCCAGCAGCGTAGGACCTAGTAATGATTACGAGCAGTACTTC. The full variable domain, with the rest looked up from reference TRBV9 and TRBJ2-7, is DSGVTQTPKHLITATGQRVTLRCSPRSGDLSVYWYQQSLDQGLQFLIQYYNGEERAKGNILERFSAQQFPDLHSELNLSSLELGDSALYFCASSVGPSNDYEQYFGPGTRLTVT.

This clonotype has a count of ten or more. The V call is TRBV12-3 or TRBV12-4, the J call TRBJ1-2; D is undetermined. V gave up 1 base and J gave up 4 bases, with 10 bases separating them. The CDR3 runs 14 residues. CDR3 sequence reads: CASSLVAEPYGYTF. The CDR3 nucleotides read TGTGCCAGCAGTTTAGTGGCCGAACCCTATGGCTACACCTTC.

The rearrangement uses TRBV5-1 and TRBJ1-1, with TRBD1 matching 8 bases. The CDR3 length is 14 residues. Trimming removed 4 bases from V and 3 bases from J; junction bases left unmatched: 5. Germline V gene lookup returns CDR1 SGHRS and CDR2 YFSETQ. CDR3 region: CASSRGTGYTEAFF. For the CDR3, the DNA is TGCGCCAGCAGCAGAGGGACAGGTTACACTGAAGCTTTCTTT.

This clonotype has a handful of counts. This chain uses TRBV19 with TRBJ2-3, with D possibly matching TRBD2 (6 bases). The germline V gene encodes CDR1 LNHDA and CDR2 SQIVND (reference sequence). V was trimmed by 3 bases and J by 4 bases, leaving 11 bases between them. The CDR3 contains 14 residues. CDR3 DNA sequence: TGTGCCAGTAGTATTGGGGGACTCGCAGATACGCAGTATTTT. Translating it yields CASSIGGLADTQYF.